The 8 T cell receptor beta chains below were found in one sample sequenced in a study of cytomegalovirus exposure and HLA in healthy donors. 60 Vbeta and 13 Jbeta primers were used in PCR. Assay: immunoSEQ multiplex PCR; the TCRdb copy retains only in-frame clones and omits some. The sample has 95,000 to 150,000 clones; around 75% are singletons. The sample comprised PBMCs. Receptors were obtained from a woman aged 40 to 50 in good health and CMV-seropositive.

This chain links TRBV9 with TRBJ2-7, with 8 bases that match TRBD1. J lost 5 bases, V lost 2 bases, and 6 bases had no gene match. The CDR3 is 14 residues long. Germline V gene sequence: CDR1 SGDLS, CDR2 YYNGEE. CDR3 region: CASSVSAGGDEQYF. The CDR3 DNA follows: TGTGCCAGCAGCGTGTCGGCAGGGGGCGACGAGCAGTACTTC. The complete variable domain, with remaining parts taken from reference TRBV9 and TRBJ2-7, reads DSGVTQTPKHLITATGQRVTLRCSPRSGDLSVYWYQQSLDQGLQFLIQYYNGEERAKGNILERFSAQQFPDLHSELNLSSLELGDSALYFCASSVSAGGDEQYFGPGTRLTVT.

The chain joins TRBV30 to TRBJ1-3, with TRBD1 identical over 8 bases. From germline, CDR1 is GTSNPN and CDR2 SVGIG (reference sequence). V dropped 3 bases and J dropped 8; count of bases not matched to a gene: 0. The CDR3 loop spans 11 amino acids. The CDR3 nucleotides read TGTGCCTGGAGGGACAGGGACACCATATATTTT. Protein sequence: CAWRDRDTIYF.

CDR3 protein: CASSKDRLTEKLFF. The CDR3 DNA sequence: TGTGCCAGCAGTAAGGACAGGTTAACTGAAAAACTGTTTTTT. The V gene is TRBV6-6, the J gene TRBJ1-4; the match to TRBD1 covers 7 bases. Germline loops: CDR1 MNHNY, CDR2 SVGAGI (reference sequence). With V trimmed by 5 bases and J by 7 bases, 7 bases remained unmatched. The CDR3 loop spans 14 amino acids.

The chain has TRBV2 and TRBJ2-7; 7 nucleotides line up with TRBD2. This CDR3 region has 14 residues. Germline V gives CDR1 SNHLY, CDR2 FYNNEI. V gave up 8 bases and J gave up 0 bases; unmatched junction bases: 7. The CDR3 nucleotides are TGTGCCAGCCATCTAGCGGTTAGCTCCTACGAGCAGTACTTC. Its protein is CASHLAVSSYEQYF.

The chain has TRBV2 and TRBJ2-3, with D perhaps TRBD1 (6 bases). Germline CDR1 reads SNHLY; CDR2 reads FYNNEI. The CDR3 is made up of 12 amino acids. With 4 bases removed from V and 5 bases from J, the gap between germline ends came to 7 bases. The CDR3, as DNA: TGTGCCAGCAGTGGCAGGGGAGATACGCAGTATTTT. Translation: CASSGRGDTQYF.

The CDR3 nucleotides read TGTGCCAGCAGTTTCAGTTCCCAGGGTGACGAGCAGTACTTC. It is translated as CASSFSSQGDEQYF. The chain joins TRBV28 to TRBJ2-7; tentatively, D is TRBD1 (5 bases). This CDR3 has 14 residues. The V end was cut by 3 bases, the J end by 5 bases, with 14 bases between. Germline lookup yields CDR1 MDHEN and CDR2 SYDVKM.

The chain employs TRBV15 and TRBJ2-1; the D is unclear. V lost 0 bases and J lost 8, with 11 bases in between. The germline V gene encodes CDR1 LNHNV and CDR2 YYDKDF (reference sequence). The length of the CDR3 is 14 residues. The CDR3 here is CATSRDFSSDEQFF. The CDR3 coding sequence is TGTGCCACCAGCAGAGATTTTTCCAGCGATGAGCAGTTCTTC.

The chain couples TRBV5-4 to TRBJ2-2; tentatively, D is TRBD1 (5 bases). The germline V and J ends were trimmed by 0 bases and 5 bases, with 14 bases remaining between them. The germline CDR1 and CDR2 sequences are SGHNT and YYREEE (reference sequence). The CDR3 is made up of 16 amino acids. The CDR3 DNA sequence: TGTGCCAGCAGCTTGGGTAGCCAGGGTTATACCGGGGAGCTGTTTTTT. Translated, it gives CASSLGSQGYTGELFF.